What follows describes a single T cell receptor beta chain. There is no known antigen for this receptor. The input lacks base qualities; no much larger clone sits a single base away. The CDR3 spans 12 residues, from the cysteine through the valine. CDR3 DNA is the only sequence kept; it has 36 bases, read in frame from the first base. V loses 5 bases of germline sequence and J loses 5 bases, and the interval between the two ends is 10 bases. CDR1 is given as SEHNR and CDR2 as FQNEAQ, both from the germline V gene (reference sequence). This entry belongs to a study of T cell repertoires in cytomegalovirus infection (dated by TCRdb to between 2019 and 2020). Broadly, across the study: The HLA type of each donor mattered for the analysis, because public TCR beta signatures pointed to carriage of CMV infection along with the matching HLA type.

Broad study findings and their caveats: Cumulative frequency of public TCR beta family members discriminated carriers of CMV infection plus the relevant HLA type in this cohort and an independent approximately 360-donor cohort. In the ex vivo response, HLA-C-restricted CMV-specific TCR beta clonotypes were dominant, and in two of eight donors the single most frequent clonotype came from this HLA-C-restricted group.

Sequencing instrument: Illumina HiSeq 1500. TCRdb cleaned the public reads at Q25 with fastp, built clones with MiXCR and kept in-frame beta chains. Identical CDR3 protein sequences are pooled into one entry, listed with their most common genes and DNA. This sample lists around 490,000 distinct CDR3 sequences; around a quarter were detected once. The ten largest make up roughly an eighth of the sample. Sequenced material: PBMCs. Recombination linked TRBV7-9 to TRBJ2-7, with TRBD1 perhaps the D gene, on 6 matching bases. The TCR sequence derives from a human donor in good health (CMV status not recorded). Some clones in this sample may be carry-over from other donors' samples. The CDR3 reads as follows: CASSRTEDEQYV. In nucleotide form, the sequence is TGTGCCAGCAGCAGGACAGAGGACGAGCAGTACGTC.